The text below deals with one T cell receptor beta chain. Its target is unknown. The data stem from a study of OX40 agonist ivuxolimab in advanced cancers. Study context: Every patient in dose escalation had hepatocellular carcinoma, melanoma, renal cell or head and neck cancer. A history of anti-PD-1, anti-PD-L1 or anti-CTLA-4 therapy was acceptable, and over 35% had some. Among those enrolled, mean age was about 63 years (range about 20 to 79) and about 82% were male. Study conclusions and caveats: In the 0.1-3.0 mg/kg groups, partial responders showed among the lowest expansion.

The V end lost 2 bases, the J end lost 6 bases, and 1 base lay between the germline ends. Germline CDR1 reads MNHEY; CDR2 reads SMNVEV (reference sequence). The CDR3 loop spans 11 amino acids. Clones were sequenced by immunoSEQ multiplex PCR, and TCRdb holds only the in-frame ones, with some missing. The data show about 80,000 clones, approximately 92% seen once. The sample was CD4+ or CD8+ T cells sorted from blood, taken in a trial of the OX40 agonist ivuxolimab. The chain carries TRBV27 and TRBJ2-2; D unresolved. The receptor was derived from an adult with an advanced solid tumor such as melanoma, head and neck, liver or kidney cancer. The CDR3 reads CASSLAGELFF. The CDR3 DNA follows: TGTGCCAGCAGTTTAGCCGGGGAGCTGTTTTTT.